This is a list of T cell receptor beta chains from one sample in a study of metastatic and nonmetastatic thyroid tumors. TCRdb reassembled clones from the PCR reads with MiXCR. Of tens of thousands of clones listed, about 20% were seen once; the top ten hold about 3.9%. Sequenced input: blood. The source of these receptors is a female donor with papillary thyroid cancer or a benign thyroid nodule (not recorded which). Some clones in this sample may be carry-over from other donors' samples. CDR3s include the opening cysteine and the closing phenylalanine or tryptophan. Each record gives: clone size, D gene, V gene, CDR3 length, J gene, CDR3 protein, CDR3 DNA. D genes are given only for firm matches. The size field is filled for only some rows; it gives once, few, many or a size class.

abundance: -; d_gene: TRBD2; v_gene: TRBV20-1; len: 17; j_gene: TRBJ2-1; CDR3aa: CSVSGTSGRWTYNEQFF; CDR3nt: TGCAGTGTCTCCGGGACTAGCGGGAGGTGGACCTACAATGAGCAGTTCTTC
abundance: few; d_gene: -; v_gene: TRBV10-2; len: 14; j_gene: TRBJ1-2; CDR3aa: CASSPGVGTYGYTF; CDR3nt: TGCGCCAGCAGTCCAGGGGTCGGCACGTATGGCTACACCTTC
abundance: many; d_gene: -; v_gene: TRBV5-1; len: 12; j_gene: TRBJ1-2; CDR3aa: CASSQDSYGYTF; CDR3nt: TGCGCCAGCAGCCAGGACAGCTATGGCTACACCTTC
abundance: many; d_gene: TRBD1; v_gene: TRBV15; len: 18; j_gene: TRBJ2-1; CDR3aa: CATSARQEGTGGYNEQFF; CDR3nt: TGTGCCACCAGCGCCCGCCAAGAAGGGACAGGGGGATACAATGAGCAGTTCTTC
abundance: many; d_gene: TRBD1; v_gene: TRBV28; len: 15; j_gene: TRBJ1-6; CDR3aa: CASSTPGQGNSPLHF; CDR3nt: TGTGCCAGCAGCACACCGGGACAGGGAAATTCACCCCTCCACTTT
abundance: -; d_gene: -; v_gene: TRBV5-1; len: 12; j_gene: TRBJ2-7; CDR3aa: CASSYDTAGQYF; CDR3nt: TGCGCCAGCAGCTATGACACGGCTGGGCAGTACTTC
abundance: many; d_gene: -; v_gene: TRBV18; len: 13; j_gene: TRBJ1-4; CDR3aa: CASLQGINEKLFF; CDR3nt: TGTGCCAGCCTGCAGGGGATAAATGAAAAACTGTTTTTT
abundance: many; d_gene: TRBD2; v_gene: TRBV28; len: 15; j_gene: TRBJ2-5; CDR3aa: CASSPALALQETQYF; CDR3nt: TGTGCCAGCAGTCCGGCACTAGCGCTCCAAGAGACCCAGTACTTC
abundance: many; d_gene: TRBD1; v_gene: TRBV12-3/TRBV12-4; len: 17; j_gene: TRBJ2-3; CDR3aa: CASSHPPGQGAADTQYF; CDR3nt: TGTGCCAGCAGTCACCCTCCGGGACAGGGGGCCGCGGATACGCAGTATTTT
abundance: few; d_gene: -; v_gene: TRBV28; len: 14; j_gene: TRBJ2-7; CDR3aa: CARSFREDQYEQYF; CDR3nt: TGTGCCAGAAGTTTCCGGGAAGATCAGTACGAGCAGTACTTC
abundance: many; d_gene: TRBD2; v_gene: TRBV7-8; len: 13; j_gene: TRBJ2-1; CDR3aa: CASSSRLAREQFF; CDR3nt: TGTGCCAGCAGCTCCAGACTAGCACGGGAGCAGTTCTTC
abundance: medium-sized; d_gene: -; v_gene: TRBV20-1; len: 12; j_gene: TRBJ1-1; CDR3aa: CSAQIRETEAFF; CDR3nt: TGCAGTGCCCAAATCAGGGAAACTGAAGCTTTCTTT
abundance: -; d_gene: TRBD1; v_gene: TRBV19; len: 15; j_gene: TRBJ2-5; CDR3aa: CASSVRDRVRETQYF; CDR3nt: TGTGCAAGTAGTGTAAGGGACAGGGTGAGGGAGACCCAGTACTTC
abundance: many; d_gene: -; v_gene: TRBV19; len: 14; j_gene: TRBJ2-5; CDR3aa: CASSSLAGLGAQYF; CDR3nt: TGTGCCAGTAGTTCTTTAGCTGGGTTAGGAGCCCAGTACTTC
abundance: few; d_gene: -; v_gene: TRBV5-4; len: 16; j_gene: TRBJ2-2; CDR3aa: CASSLVGYQCAGELFF; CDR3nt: TGTGCCAGCAGCTTGGTAGGGTACCAATGTGCCGGGGAGCTGTTTTTT
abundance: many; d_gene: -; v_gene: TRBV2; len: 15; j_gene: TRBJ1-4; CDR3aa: CASSDGRSANEKLFF; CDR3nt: TGTGCCAGCAGTGATGGACGGTCCGCTAATGAAAAACTGTTTTTT
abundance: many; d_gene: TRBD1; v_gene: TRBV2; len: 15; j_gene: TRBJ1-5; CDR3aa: CASRTGDYSNQPQHF; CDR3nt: TGTGCCAGTCGGACAGGGGATTATAGCAATCAGCCCCAGCATTTT
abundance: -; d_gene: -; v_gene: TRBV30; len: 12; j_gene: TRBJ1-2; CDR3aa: CAWTHTAYGYTF; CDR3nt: TGTGCTTGGACCCACACAGCTTATGGCTACACCTTC
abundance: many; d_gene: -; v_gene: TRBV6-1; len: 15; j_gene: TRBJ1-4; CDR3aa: CASSIQGEANEKLFF; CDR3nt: TGTGCCAGCAGTATACAGGGCGAGGCTAATGAAAAACTGTTTTTT
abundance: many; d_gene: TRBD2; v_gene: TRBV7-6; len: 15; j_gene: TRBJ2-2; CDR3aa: CASSFSGRAVGELFF; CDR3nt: TGTGCCAGCAGCTTTAGCGGGAGGGCGGTCGGGGAGCTGTTTTTT
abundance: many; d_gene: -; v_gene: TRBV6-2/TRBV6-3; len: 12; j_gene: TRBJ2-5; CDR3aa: CASSELAETQYF; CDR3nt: TGTGCCAGCAGTGAGCTTGCAGAGACCCAGTACTTC
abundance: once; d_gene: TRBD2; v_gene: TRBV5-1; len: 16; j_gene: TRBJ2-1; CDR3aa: CASFSRTSGANNEQFF; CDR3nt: TGCGCCAGCTTCTCCCGGACTAGCGGGGCTAACAATGAGCAGTTCTTC
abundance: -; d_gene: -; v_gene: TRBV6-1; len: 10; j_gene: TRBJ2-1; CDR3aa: CASIWPEKFF; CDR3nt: TGTGCCAGCATATGGCCCGAGAAGTTCTTC
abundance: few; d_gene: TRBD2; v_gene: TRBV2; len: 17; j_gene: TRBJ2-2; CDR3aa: CASSLPLSSGSCGELFF; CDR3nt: TGTGCCAGCAGTTTACCATTGTCTAGCGGGAGTTGCGGGGAGCTGTTTTTT
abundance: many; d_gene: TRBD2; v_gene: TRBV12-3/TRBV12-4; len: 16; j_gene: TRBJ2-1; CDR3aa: CASSLRTSGRINEQFF; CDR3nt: TGTGCCAGCAGTCTGCGGACTAGCGGGAGGATTAATGAGCAGTTCTTC
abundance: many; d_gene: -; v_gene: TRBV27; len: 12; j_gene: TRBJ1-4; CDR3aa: CASSEDREKLFF; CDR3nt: TGTGCCAGCAGTGAAGACAGGGAAAAACTGTTTTTT
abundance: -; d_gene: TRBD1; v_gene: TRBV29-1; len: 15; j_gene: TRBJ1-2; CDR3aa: CSVVDRGRSDYGYTF; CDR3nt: TGCAGCGTTGTGGACAGGGGTCGATCCGACTATGGCTACACCTTC
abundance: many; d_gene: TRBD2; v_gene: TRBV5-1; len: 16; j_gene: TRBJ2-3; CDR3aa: CASSPPLAEITDTQYF; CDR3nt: TGCGCCAGCAGCCCCCCCCTAGCGGAAATCACAGATACGCAGTATTTT
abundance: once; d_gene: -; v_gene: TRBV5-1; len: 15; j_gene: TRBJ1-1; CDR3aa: CASSLDAGMNTEAFF; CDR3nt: TGTGCCAGCAGCTTGGACGCAGGCATGAACACTGAAGCTTTCTTT
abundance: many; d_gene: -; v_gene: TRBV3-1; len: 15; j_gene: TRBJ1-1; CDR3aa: CASSQHGQLNTEAFF; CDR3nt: TGTGCCAGCAGCCAACATGGACAGTTGAACACTGAAGCTTTCTTT
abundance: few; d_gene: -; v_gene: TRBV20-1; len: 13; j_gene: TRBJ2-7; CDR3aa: CSDAASISYEQYF; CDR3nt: TGCAGTGATGCAGCCTCCATCTCCTACGAGCAGTACTTC
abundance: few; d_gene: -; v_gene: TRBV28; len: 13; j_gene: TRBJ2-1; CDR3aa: CASSLSSYNEQFF; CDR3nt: TGTGCCAGCAGTTTGTCCAGCTACAATGAGCAGTTCTTC
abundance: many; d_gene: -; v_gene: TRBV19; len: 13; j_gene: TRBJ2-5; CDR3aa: CASSQRPQETQYF; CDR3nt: TGTGCCAGTAGTCAGCGGCCTCAAGAGACCCAGTACTTC
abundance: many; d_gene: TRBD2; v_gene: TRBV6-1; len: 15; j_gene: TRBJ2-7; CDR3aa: CASSSHIAGVNEQYF; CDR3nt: TGTGCCAGCAGTTCCCATATAGCGGGAGTAAACGAGCAGTACTTC
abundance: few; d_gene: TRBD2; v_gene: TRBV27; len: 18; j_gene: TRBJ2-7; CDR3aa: CASSFLPTLAGNSYEQYF; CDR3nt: TGTGCCAGCAGTTTCTTACCGACCCTAGCGGGAAACTCCTACGAGCAGTACTTC
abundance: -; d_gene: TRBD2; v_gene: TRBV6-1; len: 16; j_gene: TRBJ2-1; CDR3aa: CASSRIQAGRYNEQFF; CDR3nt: TGTGCCAGCAGTCGAATACAAGCGGGAAGATACAATGAGCAGTTCTTC
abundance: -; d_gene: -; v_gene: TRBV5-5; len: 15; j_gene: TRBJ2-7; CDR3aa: CAISLGQVGRYDQYF; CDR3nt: TGTGCCATCAGCTTGGGGCAGGTGGGGAGGTACGATCAGTACTTC